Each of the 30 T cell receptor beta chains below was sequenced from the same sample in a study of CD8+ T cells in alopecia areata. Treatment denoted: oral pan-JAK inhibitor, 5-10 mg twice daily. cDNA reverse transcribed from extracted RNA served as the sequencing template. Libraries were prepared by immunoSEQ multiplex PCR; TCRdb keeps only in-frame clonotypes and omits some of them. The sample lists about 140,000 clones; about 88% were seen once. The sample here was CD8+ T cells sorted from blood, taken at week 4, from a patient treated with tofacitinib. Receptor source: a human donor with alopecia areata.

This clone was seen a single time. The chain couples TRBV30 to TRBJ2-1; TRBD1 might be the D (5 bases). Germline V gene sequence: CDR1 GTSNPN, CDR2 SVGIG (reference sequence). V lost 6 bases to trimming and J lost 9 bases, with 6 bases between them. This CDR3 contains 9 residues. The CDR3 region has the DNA TGTGCCTGCGACAGTGAGCAGTTCTTC. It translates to CACDSEQFF.

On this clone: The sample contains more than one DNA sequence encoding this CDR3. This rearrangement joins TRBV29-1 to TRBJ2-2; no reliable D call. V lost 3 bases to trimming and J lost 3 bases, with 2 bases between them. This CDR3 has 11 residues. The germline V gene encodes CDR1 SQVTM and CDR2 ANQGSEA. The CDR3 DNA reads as TGCAGCGTTGACTACACCGGGGAGCTGTTTTTT. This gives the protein CSVDYTGELFF.

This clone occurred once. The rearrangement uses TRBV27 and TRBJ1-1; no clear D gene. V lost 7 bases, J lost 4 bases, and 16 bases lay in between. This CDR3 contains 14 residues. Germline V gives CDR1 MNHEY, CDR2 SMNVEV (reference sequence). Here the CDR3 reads CASIPNTGSTEAFF. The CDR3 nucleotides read TGTGCCAGCATCCCCAACACGGGGAGCACTGAAGCTTTCTTT.

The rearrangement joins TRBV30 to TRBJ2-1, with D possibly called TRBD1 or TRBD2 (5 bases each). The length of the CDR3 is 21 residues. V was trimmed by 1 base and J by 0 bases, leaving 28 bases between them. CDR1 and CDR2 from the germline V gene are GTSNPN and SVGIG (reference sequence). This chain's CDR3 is CAWSGTTPDEGLPSSYNEQFF. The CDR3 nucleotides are TGTGCCTGGAGTGGAACTACTCCTGATGAGGGGTTACCGAGCTCCTACAATGAGCAGTTCTTC.

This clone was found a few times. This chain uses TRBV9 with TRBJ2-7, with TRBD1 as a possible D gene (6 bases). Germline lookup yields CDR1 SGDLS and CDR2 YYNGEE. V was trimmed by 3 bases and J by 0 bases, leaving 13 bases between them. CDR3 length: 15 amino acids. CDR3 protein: CASSAFGGSSYEQYF. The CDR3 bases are TGTGCCAGCAGCGCGTTTGGGGGCAGCTCCTACGAGCAGTACTTC.

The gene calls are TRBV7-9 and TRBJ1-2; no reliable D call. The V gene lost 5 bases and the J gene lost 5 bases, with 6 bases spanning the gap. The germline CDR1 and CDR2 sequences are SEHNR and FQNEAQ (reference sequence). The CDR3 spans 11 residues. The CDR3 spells CASSQWYGYTF. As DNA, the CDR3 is TGTGCCAGCAGCCAGTGGTATGGCTACACCTTC.

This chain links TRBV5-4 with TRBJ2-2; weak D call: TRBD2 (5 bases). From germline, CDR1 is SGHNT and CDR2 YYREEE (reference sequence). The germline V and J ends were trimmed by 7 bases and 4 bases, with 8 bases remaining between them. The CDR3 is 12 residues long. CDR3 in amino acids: CASPTSTGELFF. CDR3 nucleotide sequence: TGTGCCAGCCCCACTAGCACCGGGGAGCTGTTTTTT.

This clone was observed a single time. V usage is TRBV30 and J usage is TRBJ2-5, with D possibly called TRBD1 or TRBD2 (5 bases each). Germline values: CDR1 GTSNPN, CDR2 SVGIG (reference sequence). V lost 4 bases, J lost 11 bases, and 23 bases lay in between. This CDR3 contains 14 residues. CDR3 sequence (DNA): TGTGCCTGGACCTTGGACGGCCGAGGGGATGAGCAGTACTTC. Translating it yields CAWTLDGRGDEQYF.

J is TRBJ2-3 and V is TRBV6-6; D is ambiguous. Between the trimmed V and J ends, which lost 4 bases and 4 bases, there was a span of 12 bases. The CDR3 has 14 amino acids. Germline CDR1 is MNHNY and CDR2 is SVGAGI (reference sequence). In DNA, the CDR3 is TGTGCCAGCAGTTTATATCCCGGTCCAGATACGCAGTATTTT. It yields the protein CASSLYPGPDTQYF.

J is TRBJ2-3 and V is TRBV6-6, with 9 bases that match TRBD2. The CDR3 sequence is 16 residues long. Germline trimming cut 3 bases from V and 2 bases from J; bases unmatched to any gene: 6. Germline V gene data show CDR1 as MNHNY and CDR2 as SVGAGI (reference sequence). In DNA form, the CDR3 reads TGTGCCAGCAGTTATCTCAGCGGGAGGCTCACAGATACGCAGTATTTT. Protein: CASSYLSGRLTDTQYF.

CDR3 region: CASSGSVIGTDTQYF. In DNA form, the CDR3 reads TGTGCCAGCAGTGGTAGCGTTATTGGCACAGATACGCAGTATTTT. The rearrangement uses TRBV27 and TRBJ2-3; maybe TRBD2 (5 bases). CDR1 and CDR2 from the germline V gene are MNHEY and SMNVEV (reference sequence). CDR3 length equals 15 residues. V lost 5 bases, J lost 1 base, and 13 bases lay in between.

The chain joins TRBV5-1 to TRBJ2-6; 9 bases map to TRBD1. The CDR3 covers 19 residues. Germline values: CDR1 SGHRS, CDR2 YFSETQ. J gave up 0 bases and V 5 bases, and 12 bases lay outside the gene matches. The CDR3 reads CASRFGTGSPGSGANVLTF. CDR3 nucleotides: TGCGCCAGCAGATTCGGGACAGGGTCCCCGGGCTCTGGGGCCAACGTCCTGACTTTC.

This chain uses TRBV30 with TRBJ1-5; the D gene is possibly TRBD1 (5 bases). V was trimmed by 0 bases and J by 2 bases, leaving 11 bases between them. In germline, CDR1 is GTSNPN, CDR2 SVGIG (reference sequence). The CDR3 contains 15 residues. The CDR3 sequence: CAWSVWGAGNQPQHF. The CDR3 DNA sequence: TGTGCCTGGAGTGTTTGGGGCGCGGGCAATCAGCCCCAGCATTTT.

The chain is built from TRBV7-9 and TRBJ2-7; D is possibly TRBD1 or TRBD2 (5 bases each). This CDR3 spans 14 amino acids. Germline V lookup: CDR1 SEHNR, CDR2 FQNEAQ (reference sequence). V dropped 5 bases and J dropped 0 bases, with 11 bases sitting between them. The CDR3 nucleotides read TGTGCCAGCAGCCCCGAGGGGAGCTCCTACGAGCAGTACTTC. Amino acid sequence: CASSPEGSSYEQYF. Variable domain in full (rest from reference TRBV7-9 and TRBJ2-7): DTGVSQNPRHKITKRGQNVTFRCDPISEHNRLYWYRQTLGQGPEFLTYFQNEAQLEKSRLLSDRFSAERPKGSFSTLEIQRTEQGDSAMYLCASSPEGSSYEQYFGPGTRLTVT.

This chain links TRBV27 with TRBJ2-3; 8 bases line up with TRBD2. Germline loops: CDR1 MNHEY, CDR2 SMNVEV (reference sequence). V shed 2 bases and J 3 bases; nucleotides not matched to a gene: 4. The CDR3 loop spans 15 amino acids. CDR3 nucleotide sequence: TGTGCCAGCAGTTTACAAGCGGGAGAGACAGATACGCAGTATTTT. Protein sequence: CASSLQAGETDTQYF.

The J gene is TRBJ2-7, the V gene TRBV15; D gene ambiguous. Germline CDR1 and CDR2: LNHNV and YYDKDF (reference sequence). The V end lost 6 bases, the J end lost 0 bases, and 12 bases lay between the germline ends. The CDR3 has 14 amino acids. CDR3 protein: CATRVASSSYEQYF. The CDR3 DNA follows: TGTGCCACCAGGGTGGCCAGTAGCTCCTACGAGCAGTACTTC.

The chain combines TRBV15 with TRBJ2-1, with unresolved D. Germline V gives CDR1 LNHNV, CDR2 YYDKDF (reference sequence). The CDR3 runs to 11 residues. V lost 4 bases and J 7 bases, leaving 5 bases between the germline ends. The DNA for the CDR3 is TGTGCCACCAGCACCCAGAATGAGCAGTTCTTC. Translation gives CATSTQNEQFF.

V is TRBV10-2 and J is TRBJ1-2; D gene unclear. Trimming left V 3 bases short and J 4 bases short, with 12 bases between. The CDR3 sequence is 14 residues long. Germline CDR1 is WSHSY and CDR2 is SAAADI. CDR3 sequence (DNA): TGCGCCAGCAGTGATATGAACAACCCCTATGGCTACACCTTC. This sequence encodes CASSDMNNPYGYTF.

As DNA, the CDR3 is TGCAGCGTTGAAGAAAGGAGGGGACTAGATTACGAGCAGTACTTC. This sequence encodes CSVEERRGLDYEQYF. The chain has TRBV29-1 and TRBJ2-7, with 8 nucleotides matching TRBD2. CDR3 size: 15 residues. V dropped 0 bases and J dropped 4; count of bases not matched to a gene: 8. Germline V gene lookup returns CDR1 SQVTM and CDR2 ANQGSEA.

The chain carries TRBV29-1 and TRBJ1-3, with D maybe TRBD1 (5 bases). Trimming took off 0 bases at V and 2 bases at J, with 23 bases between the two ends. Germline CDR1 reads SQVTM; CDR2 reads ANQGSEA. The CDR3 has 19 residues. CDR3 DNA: TGCAGCGTTGAAGATCCCGAGGGGCCGCCTAGTTCGGCTGGAAACACCATATATTTT. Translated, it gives CSVEDPEGPPSSAGNTIYF.

CDR3 region: CASSMAGHTEAFF. CDR3 in DNA: TGTGCCAGTAGTATGGCAGGGCACACTGAAGCTTTCTTT. The chain combines TRBV19 with TRBJ1-1; D is perhaps TRBD1 (5 bases). The CDR3 length is 13 residues. The germline gives CDR1 LNHDA, CDR2 SQIVND (reference sequence). Trimming took 3 bases from V and 3 from J, leaving 8 bases between them.

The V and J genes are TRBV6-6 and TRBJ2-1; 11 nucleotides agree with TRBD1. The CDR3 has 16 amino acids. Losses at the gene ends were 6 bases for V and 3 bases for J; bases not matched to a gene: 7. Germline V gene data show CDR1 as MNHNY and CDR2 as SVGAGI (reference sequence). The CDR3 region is CASRGSGTGGYNEQFF. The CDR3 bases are TGTGCCAGCAGGGGCTCCGGGACAGGGGGCTACAATGAGCAGTTCTTC.

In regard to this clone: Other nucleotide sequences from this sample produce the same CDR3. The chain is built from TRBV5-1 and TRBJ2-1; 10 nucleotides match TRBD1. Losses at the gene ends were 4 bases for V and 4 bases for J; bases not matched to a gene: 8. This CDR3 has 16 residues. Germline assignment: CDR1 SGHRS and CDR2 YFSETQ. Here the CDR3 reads CASSLATGGLYNEQFF. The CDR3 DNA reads TGCGCCAGCAGCCTCGCGACAGGGGGCCTTTACAATGAGCAGTTCTTC.

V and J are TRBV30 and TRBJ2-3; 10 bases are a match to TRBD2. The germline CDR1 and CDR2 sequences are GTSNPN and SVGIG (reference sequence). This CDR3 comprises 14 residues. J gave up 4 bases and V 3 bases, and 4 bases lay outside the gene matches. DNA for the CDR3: TGTGCCTGGAGCTTAAGCGGGAGGGCAGATACGCAGTATTTT. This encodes CAWSLSGRADTQYF.

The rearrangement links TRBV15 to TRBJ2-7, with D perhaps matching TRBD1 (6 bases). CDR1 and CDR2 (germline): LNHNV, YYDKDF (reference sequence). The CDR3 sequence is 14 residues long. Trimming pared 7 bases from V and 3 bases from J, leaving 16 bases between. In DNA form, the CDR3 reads TGTGCCACCAAACAGGGTAACAAGGGCTACGAGCAGTACTTC. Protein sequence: CATKQGNKGYEQYF.

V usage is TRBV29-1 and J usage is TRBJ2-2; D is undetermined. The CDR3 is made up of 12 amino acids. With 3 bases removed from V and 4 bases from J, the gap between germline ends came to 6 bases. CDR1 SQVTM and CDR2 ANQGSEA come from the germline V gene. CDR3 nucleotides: TGCAGCGTTGACCACCCCACCGGGGAGCTGTTTTTT. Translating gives CSVDHPTGELFF.

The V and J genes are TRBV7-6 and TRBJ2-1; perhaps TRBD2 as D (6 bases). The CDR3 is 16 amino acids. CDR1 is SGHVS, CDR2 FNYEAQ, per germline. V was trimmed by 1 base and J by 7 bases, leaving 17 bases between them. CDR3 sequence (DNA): TGTGCCAGCAGCTTAGGGCTGGGACTGCAGGAAAATGAGCAGTTCTTC. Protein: CASSLGLGLQENEQFF. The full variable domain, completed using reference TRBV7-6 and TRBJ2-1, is GAGVSQSPRYKVTKRGQDVALRCDPISGHVSLYWYRQALGQGPEFLTYFNYEAQQDKSGLPNDRFSAERPEGSISTLTIQRTEQRDSAMYRCASSLGLGLQENEQFFGPGTRLTVL.

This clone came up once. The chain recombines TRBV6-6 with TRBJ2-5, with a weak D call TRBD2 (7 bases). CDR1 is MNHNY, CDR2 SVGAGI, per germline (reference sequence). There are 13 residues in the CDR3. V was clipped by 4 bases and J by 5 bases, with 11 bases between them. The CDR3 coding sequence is TGTGCCAGCAGTTCCGGGGGGCCCGAGACCCAGTACTTC. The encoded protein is CASSSGGPETQYF.

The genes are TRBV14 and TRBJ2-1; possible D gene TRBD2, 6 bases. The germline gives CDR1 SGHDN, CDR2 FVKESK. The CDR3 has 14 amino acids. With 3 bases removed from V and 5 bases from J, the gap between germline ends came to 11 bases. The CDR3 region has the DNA TGTGCCAGCAGCCACCGGGACTTGAACAATGAGCAGTTCTTC. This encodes CASSHRDLNNEQFF. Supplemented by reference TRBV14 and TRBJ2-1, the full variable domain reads EAGVTQFPSHSVIEKGQTVTLRCDPISGHDNLYWYRRVMGKEIKFLLHFVKESKQDESGMPNNRFLAERTGGTYSTLKVQPAELEDSGVYFCASSHRDLNNEQFFGPGTRLTVL.

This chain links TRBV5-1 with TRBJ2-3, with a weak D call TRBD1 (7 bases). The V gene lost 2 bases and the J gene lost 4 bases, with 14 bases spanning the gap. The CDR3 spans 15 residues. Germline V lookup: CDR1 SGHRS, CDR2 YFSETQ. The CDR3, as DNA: TGCGCCAGCAGCTTAGCGCAGGGGGAGGCAGATACGCAGTATTTT. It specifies CASSLAQGEADTQYF.